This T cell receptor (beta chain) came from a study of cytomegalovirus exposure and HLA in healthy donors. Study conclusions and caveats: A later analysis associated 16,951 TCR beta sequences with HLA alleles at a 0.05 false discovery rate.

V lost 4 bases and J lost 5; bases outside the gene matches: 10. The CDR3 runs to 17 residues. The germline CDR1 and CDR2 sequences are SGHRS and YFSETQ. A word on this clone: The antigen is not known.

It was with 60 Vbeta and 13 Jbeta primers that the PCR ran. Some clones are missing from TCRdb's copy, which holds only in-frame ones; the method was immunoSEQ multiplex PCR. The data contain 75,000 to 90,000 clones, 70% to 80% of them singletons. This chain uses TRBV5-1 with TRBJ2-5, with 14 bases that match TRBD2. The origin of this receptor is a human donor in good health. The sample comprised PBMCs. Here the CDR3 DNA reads TGCGCCAGCAGCCCCAGGACTAGCGGGGGGCGTCGGGAGACCCAGTACTTC. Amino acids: CASSPRTSGGRRETQYF.